This T cell receptor (beta chain) was identified in a study of T-cell memory formation after mild COVID-19. General observations from the study: For contracting clones, CD4+ ones sat mainly in CM and EM, CD8+ in EMRA.

In regard to this clonotype: What it binds is unknown.

5'RACE, which relied on constant-segment primers, yielded TCR alpha and TCR beta cDNA libraries carrying sample barcodes and UMIs. From the 5' RACE reads, TCRdb called clonotypes with MiXCR, one entry per CDR3 protein. The table shows 150,000 to 200,000 distinct CDR3 sequences, with 9.5% to 13% occurring only once. Trimming at V came to 11 bases and at J to 5 bases, leaving 9 bases not matched to a gene. Germline V gene lookup returns CDR1 SNHLY and CDR2 FYNNEI. CDR3 length: 13 amino acids. The source is a man aged 18 to 30 who had mild COVID-19 (a few samples of this study predate the infection). Cell type and time point are not known. Sequences were obtained from PBMCs or a T cell subset sorted from them (not recorded which). The chain combines TRBV2 with TRBJ2-5, with 9 bases lining up with TRBD1. The CDR3 reads CALEDRGRETQYF. The CDR3 nucleotides read TGTGCCTTGGAGGACAGGGGAAGGGAGACCCAGTACTTC.